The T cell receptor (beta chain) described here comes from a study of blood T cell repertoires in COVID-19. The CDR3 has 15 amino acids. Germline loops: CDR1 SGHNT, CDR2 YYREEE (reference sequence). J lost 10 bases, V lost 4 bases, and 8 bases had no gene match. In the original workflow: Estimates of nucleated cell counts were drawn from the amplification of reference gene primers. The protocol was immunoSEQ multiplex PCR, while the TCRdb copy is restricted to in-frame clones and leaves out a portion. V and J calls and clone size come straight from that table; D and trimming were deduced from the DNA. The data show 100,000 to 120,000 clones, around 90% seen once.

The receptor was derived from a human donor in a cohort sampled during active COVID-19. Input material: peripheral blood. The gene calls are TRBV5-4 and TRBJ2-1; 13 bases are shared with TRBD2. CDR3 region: CASSPGLAGNREQFF. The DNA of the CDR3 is TGTGCCAGCAGCCCGGGACTAGCGGGGAACAGGGAGCAGTTCTTC.